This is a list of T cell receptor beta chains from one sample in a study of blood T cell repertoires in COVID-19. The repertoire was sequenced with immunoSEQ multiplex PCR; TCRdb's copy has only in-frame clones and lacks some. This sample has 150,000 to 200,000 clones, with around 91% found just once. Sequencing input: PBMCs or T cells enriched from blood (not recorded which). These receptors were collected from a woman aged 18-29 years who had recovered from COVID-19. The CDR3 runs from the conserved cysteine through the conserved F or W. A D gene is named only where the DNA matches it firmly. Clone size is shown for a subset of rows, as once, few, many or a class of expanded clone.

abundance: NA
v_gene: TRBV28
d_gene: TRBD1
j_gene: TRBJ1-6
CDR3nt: TGTGCCAGCAGTTTAGCCGGGACAGTGAATTCACCCCTCCACTTT
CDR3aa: CASSLAGTVNSPLHF

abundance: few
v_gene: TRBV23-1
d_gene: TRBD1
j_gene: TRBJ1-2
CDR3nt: TGCGCCAGCAGTCAATCATGGGACAGAATCTATGGCTACACCTTC
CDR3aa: CASSQSWDRIYGYTF

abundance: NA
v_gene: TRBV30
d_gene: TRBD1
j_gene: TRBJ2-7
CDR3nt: TGTGCCTGGAGCGGGACAGGGAAACCCTACGAGCAGTACTTC
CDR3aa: CAWSGTGKPYEQYF

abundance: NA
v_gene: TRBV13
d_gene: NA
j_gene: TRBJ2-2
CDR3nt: TGTGCCAGCAGCTCGCAGGGGAACACCGGGGAGCTGTTTTTT
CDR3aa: CASSSQGNTGELFF

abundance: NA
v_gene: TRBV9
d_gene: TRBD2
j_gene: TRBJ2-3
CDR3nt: TGTGCCAGCAGCGTAGACACTAGCGGGATGGTCACAGATACGCAGTATTTT
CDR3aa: CASSVDTSGMVTDTQYF

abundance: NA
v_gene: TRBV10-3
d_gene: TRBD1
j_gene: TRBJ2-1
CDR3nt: TGTGCCATCAGCGACAACAGGGGAAGGAACAATGAGCAGTTCTTC
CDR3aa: CAISDNRGRNNEQFF

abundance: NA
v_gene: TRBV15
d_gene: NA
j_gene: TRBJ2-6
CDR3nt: TGTGCCACCAGCAACTATGGGGCCAACGTCCTGACTTTC
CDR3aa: CATSNYGANVLTF

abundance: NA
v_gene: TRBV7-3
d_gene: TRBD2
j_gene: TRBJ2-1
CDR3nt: TGTGCCAGCAGCTTCGGACTAGCTTGGGACAATGAGCAGTTCTTC
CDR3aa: CASSFGLAWDNEQFF

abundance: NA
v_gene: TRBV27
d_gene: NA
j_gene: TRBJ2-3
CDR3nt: TGTGCCAGCAGTCCCCACACAGATACGCAGTATTTT
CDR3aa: CASSPHTDTQYF

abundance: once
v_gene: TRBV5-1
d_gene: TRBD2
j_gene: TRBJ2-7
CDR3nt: TGCGCCAGCAGCTTGGCCAGGAGGACTAGCCTCTACGAGCAGTACTTC
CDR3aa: CASSLARRTSLYEQYF

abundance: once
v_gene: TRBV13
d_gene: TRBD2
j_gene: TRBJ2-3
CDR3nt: TGTGCCAGCAGCTATTTTACTAGCGGGAGTTATACGCAGTATTTT
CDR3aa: CASSYFTSGSYTQYF

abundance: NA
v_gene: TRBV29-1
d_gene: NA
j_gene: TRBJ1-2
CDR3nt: TGCAGCGTTGAAGGTGGTACGGATGGCTACACCTTC
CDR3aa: CSVEGGTDGYTF

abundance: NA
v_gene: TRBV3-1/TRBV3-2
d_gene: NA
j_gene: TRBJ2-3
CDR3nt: TGTGCCAGCAGCCAAGTGCGGGTAGCAGATACGCAGTATTTT
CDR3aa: CASSQVRVADTQYF

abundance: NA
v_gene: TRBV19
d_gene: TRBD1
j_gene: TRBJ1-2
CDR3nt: TGTGCCAGCCACCGGGACAGCATCTATGGCTACACCTTC
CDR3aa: CASHRDSIYGYTF

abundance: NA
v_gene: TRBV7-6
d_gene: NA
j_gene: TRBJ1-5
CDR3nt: TGTGCCAGCAGCTTTGGGGGGTCAGATCAGCCCCAGCATTTT
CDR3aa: CASSFGGSDQPQHF

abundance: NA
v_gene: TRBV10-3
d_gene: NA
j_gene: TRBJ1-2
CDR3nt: TGTGCCATCAGTGAATCGAAGGGGGTTAAAGATGGCTACACCTTC
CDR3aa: CAISESKGVKDGYTF

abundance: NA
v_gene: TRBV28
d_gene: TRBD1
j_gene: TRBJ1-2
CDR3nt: TGTGCCACCAGAAACAGGGGGCGTTTGTATGGCTACACCTTC
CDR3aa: CATRNRGRLYGYTF

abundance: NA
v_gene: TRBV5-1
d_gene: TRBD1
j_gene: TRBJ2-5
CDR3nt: TGCGCCAGCAGCTTGGTGACCGACAGGGAGGAGACCCAGTACTTC
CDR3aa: CASSLVTDREETQYF

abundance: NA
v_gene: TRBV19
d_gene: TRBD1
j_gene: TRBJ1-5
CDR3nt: TGTGCCAGTTGTCGGGCGCCGGTACAGGGGACAAATCAGCCCCAGCATTTT
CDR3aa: CASCRAPVQGTNQPQHF

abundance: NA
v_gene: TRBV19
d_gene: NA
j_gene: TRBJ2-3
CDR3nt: TGTGCCAGTAGTTTAGGGGCTAGCACAGATACGCAGTATTTT
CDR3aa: CASSLGASTDTQYF

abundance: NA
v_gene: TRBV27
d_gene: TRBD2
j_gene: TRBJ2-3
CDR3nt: TGTGCCAGCAAACGTATCGCGGGGGGAAGCACAGATACGCAGTATTTT
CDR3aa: CASKRIAGGSTDTQYF

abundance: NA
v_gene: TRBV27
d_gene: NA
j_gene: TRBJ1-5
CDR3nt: TGTGCCAGCAGCCGGGACACTAGACAGCCCCAGCATTTT
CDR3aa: CASSRDTRQPQHF

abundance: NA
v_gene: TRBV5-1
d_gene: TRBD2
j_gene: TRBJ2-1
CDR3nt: TGCGCCAGCAGCTTGGCTCTAGCGGGACCCAATGAGCAGTTCTTC
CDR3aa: CASSLALAGPNEQFF

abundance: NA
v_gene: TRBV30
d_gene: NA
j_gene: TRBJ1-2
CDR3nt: TGTGCCTGGAGTGCCGGGGTCGGGTATGGCTACACCTTC
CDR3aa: CAWSAGVGYGYTF

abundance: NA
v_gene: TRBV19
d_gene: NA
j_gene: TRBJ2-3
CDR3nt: TGTGCCAGTAGTAACCGCAGGGGCCTGACATCTGGTACGCAGTATTTT
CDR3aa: CASSNRRGLTSGTQYF

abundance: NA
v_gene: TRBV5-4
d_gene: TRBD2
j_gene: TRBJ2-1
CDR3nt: TGTGCCAGCAGCTTGGCTAGCGGAGTAGGGAATGAGCAGTTCTTC
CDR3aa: CASSLASGVGNEQFF

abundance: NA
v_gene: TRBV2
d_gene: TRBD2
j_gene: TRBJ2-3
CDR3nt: TGTGCCAGCACCAGACTAGCGGGAATTTCAGATACGCAGTATTTT
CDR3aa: CASTRLAGISDTQYF

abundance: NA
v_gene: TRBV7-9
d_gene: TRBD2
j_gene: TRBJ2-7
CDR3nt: TGTGCCAGCAGCTCCACTGACCAACTAGCGGGGAACGCCAACGAGCAGTACTTC
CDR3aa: CASSSTDQLAGNANEQYF

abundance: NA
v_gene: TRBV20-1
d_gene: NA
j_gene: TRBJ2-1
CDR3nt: TGCAGTGCTCCAACACAGGGTTTAGGGTTCTTC
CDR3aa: CSAPTQGLGFF

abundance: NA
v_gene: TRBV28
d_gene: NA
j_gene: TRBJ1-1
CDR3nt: TGTGCCAGCAGTTCAGAGGTTGGAACTGAAGCTTTCTTT
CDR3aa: CASSSEVGTEAFF

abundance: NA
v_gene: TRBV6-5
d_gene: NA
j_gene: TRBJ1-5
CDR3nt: TGTGCCAGCAGGCCACCAGGAACCGGCAATCAGCCCCAGCATTTT
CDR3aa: CASRPPGTGNQPQHF

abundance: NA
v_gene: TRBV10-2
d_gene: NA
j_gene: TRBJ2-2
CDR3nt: TGCGCCAGCAGTGGGGTGGCGTTGGGCCCGAACACCGGGGAGCTGTTTTTT
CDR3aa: CASSGVALGPNTGELFF

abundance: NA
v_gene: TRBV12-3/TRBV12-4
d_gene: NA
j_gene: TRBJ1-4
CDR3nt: TGTGCCAGCCGTCAGGGGACCTATGAAAAACTGTTTTTT
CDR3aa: CASRQGTYEKLFF

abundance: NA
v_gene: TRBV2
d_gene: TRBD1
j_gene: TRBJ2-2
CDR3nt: TGTGCCAGCTTGGGGACAGAGAACACCGGGGAGCTGTTTTTT
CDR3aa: CASLGTENTGELFF

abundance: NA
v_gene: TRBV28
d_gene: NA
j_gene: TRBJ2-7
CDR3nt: TGTGCCAGCAGCTCGCCCCGCGGCCGGTGGCACGAGCAGTACTTC
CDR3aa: CASSSPRGRWHEQYF

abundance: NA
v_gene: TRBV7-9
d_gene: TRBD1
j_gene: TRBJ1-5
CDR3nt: TGTGCCAGCAGATTACAGGGGAACCCCCTCAATCAGCCCCAGCATTTT
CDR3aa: CASRLQGNPLNQPQHF

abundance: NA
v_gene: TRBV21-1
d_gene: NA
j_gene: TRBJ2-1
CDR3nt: TGTGCCAGCAGCCCCAGACTTGTAAGGTTTCGTTTCTACAATGAGCAGTTCTTC
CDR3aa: CASSPRLVRFRFYNEQFF

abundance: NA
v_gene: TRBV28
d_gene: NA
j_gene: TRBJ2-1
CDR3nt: TGTGCCACCCTAAGTGGGCCCAATGAGCAGTTCTTC
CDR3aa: CATLSGPNEQFF

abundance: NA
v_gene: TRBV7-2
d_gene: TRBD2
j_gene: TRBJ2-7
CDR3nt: TGTGCCAGCAGCCCTGGGACTAGCGGAGCCTCCTACGAGCAGTACTTC
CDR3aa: CASSPGTSGASYEQYF

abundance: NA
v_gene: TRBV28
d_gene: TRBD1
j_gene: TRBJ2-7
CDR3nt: TGTGCCAGCAGACCGGGACAGGTGGGCTACGAGCAGTACTTC
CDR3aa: CASRPGQVGYEQYF

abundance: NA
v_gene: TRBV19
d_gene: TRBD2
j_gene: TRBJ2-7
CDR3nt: TGTGCCAGTAGTACAACTCTGACTAGCGGGAGGTCCTACGAGCAGTACTTC
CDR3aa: CASSTTLTSGRSYEQYF

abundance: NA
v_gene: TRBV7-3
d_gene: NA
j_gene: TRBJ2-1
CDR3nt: TGTGCCAGCAGCCCTCGCCGGACACCTGTGGGTGAGCAGTTCTTC
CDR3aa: CASSPRRTPVGEQFF

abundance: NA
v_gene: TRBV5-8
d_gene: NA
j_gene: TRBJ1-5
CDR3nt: TGTGCCAGCAGCATATTACAGGTTAATCAGCCCCAGCATTTT
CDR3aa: CASSILQVNQPQHF

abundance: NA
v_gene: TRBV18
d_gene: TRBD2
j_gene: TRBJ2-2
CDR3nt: TGTGCCAGCACCGCGGGAGGGACGAACACCGGGGAGCTGTTTTTT
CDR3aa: CASTAGGTNTGELFF

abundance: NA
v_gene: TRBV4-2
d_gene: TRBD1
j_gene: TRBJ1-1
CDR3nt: TGTGCCAGCAGCTTACACGGGACAGCCTTAAACACTGAAGCTTTCTTT
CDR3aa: CASSLHGTALNTEAFF

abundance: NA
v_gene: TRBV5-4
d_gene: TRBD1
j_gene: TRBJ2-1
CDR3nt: TGTGCCAGCAGCCTAGACAGGGTCTACAATGAGCAGTTCTTC
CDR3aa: CASSLDRVYNEQFF

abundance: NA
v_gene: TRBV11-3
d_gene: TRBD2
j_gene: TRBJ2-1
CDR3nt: TGTGCCAGCAGCGGCCCTAGCGGGAGGGCCACCAATGAGCAGTTCTTC
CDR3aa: CASSGPSGRATNEQFF

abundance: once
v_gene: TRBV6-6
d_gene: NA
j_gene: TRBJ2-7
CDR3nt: TGTGCCAGCAGCCCGGACTCCTCAATGACTAACGAGCAGTACTTC
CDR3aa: CASSPDSSMTNEQYF

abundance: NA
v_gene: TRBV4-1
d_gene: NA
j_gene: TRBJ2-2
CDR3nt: TGCGCCAGCAGCCAAGTTCTATCCGGGGAGCTGTTTTTT
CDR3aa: CASSQVLSGELFF

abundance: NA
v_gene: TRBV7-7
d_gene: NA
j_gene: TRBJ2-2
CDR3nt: TGTGCTAGCAGTTCCCGGGACTTAGGTACCGGGGAGCTGTTTTTT
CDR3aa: CASSSRDLGTGELFF

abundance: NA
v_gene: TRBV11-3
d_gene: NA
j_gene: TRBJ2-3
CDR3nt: TGTGCCAGCAGCTTAGACCGACAGGGCACAGATACGCAGTATTTT
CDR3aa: CASSLDRQGTDTQYF

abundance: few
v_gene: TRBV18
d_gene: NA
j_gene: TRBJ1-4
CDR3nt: TGTGCCAGCTCACAGGGGCCAACTAATGAAAAACTGTTTTTT
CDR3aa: CASSQGPTNEKLFF

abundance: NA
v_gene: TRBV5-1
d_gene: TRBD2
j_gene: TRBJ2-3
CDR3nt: TGCGCCAGCAGCCCCGGAGCGGGAGGGATTCTCACAGATACGCAGTATTTT
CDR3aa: CASSPGAGGILTDTQYF

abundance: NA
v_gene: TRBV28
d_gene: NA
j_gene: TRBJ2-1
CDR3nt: TGTGCCAGCAGTTTCCCTGGAGGCTCCTACAATGAGCAGTTCTTC
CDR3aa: CASSFPGGSYNEQFF

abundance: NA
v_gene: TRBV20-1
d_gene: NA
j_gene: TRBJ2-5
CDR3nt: TGCAGTGCTAGTCTCAGCCAAGAGACCCAGTACTTC
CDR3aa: CSASLSQETQYF

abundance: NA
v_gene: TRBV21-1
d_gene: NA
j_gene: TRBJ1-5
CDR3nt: TGTGCCAGCAGCAACCGGGACAGTAGAAGCAATCAGCCCCAGCATTTT
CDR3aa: CASSNRDSRSNQPQHF

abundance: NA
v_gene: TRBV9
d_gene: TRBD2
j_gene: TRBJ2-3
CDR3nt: TGTGCCAGCAGCGTAGGGCCAGCGGGATCGGTAGATACGCAGTATTTT
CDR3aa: CASSVGPAGSVDTQYF